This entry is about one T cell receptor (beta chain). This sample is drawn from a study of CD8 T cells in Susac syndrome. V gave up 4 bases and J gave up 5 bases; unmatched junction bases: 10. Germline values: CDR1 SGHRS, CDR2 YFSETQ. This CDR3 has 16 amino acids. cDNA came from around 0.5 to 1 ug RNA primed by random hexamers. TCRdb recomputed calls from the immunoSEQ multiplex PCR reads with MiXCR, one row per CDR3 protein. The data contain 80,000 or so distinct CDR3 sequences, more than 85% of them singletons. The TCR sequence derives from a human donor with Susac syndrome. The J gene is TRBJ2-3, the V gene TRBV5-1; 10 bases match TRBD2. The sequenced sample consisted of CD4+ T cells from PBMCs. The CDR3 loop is CASSPGASGSIDTQYF. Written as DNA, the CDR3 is TGCGCCAGCAGCCCGGGGGCTAGCGGGAGTATAGATACGCAGTATTTT.